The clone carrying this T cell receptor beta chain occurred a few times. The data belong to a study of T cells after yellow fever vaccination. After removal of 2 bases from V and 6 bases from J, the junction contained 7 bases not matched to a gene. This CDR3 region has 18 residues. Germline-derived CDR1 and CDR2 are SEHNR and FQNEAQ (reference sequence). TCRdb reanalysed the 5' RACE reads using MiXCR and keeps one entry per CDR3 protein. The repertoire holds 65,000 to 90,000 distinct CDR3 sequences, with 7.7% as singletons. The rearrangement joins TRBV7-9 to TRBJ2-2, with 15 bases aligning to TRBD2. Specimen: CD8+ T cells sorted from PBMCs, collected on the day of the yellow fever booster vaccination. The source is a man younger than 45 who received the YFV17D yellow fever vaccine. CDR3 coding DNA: TGTGCCAGCAGCTTACCCGAAGGACTAGCGGGAGGGCCCGGGGAGCTGTTTTTT. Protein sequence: CASSLPEGLAGGPGELFF.